This T cell receptor (beta chain) stems from a study of Graves' ophthalmopathy and Graves' hyperthyroidism. Study-wide results and caveats: With roughly 65% sensitivity and about 72% specificity, the model predicted ophthalmopathy progression.

This clonotype was counted at least ten times. Its antigen is as yet unknown. Uncontrolled infections, pregnancy, lactation or other autoimmune diseases led to patient exclusion. CDR3 length equals 15 residues. The V end was cut by 3 bases, the J end by 10 bases, with 19 bases between. Germline V gives CDR1 SEHNR, CDR2 FQNEAQ (reference sequence). The TCR beta CDR3 regions underwent amplification from RNA transcripts. The first round was an RT-PCR with HTBI primers, and the second round was a multiplex PCR. TCRdb re-called the multiplex PCR reads through MiXCR, storing one row per CDR3 protein. The data contain about 700,000 distinct CDR3 sequences, about 40% of them singletons.

What was sequenced was peripheral blood. This rearrangement joins TRBV7-9 to TRBJ1-5; TRBD1 is a possible D gene (6 bases). This TCR came from an adult man with Graves' ophthalmopathy. The CDR3 coding sequence is TGTGCCAGCAGCTTGGGGGACATACTGTCATTCCCCCAGCATTTT. Translated: CASSLGDILSFPQHF.